This T cell receptor (beta chain) came from a study of blood T cells in healthy people across ages. The CDR3 consists of 20 residues. The J segment lost 0 bases and the V segment lost 1 base, leaving 13 bases of the junction unmatched. Germline CDR1 is LNHNV and CDR2 is YYDKDF (reference sequence). The authors ran a second PCR of 7 to 11 cycles using a sample-barcoded 5' primer and a J-beta primer mix. All samples yielded 2.5 million or more CDR3-containing paired-end reads. From the 5' RACE reads, TCRdb called clonotypes with MiXCR, one entry per CDR3 protein. The data hold about 700,000 distinct CDR3 sequences, with 32% observed a single time. In this sample, this clonotype turned up many times.

This clonotype was sampled from a woman aged 80 or older in good health. The sample was blood. The chain recombines TRBV15 with TRBJ2-1; 9 positions match TRBD2. The CDR3: CATSRVKASGALSSYNEQFF. The CDR3 coding sequence is TGTGCCACCAGCAGAGTTAAGGCTAGCGGGGCCCTGAGCTCCTACAATGAGCAGTTCTTC. The variable domain in full, with the rest retrieved from reference TRBV15 and TRBJ2-1, is DAMVIQNPRYQVTQFGKPVTLSCSQTLNHNVMYWYQQKSSQAPKLLFHYYDKDFNNEADTPDNFQSRRPNTSFCFLDIRSPGLGDTAMYLCATSRVKASGALSSYNEQFFGPGTRLTVL.